The 15 T cell receptor beta chains given below trace back to one sample, sequenced in a study of T cell responses to AZD1222 COVID-19 vaccine (dated by TCRdb to the early 2020s). Receptor amplification or capture employed the immunoSEQ multiplex PCR assay. TCRdb limited this immuneACCESS table to in-frame rearrangements with V and J called. A share of clones is missing; checked studies link under half to unresolved V genes, and the rest is unexplained. In this sample the table shows around 100,000 clones, 80% to 85% of which occur a single time. Together, the top ten hold under 10% of the sample. The time point tag for this specimen amounts to: baseline before first vaccination. The starting material was peripheral blood, obtained on day 0 of AZD1222 vaccination. The receptor source for this set is an adult in good health.

The chain uses TRBV30 and TRBJ1-5; D remains unclear. CDR1 is GTSNPN, CDR2 SVGIG, per germline (reference sequence). Trimming cost V 1 base and J 1 base, with 5 bases left between them. The CDR3 covers 13 residues. CDR3 region: CAWSEESNQPQHF. CDR3 coding DNA: TGTGCCTGGAGTGAAGAGAGCAATCAGCCCCAGCATTTT.

V is TRBV27 and J is TRBJ1-2; D unresolved. V was pared by 8 bases and J by 7 bases, with 11 bases between. Germline CDR1 is MNHEY and CDR2 is SMNVEV (reference sequence). The CDR3 is made up of 11 amino acids. The CDR3 protein is CASWVLCGYTF. The DNA for the CDR3 is TGTGCCAGCTGGGTCCTCTGTGGCTACACCTTC.

The chain carries TRBV7-2 and TRBJ2-2, with 11 bases lining up with TRBD1. The V segment lost 5 bases and the J segment 3 bases; nucleotides outside the gene matches: 5. The CDR3 loop spans 16 amino acids. From germline, CDR1 is SGHTA and CDR2 FQGNSA. The CDR3: CASSVGQGADTGELFF. The CDR3 DNA follows: TGTGCCAGCAGCGTAGGACAGGGGGCTGACACCGGGGAGCTGTTTTTT. Variable domain in full (rest from reference TRBV7-2 and TRBJ2-2): GAGVSQSPSNKVTEKGKDVELRCDPISGHTALYWYRQSLGQGLEFLIYFQGNSAPDKSGLPSDRFSAERTGGSVSTLTIQRTQQEDSAVYLCASSVGQGADTGELFFGEGSRLTVL.

Here the CDR3 DNA reads TGTGCCAGCAGCCCCCGGGACGTATACTACGAGCAGTACTTC. This translates into CASSPRDVYYEQYF. The chain combines TRBV7-9 with TRBJ2-7, with D perhaps TRBD1 or TRBD2 (5 bases each). This CDR3 spans 14 amino acids. Germline lookup yields CDR1 SEHNR and CDR2 FQNEAQ (reference sequence). Between the trimmed V and J ends, which lost 5 bases and 3 bases, there was a span of 14 bases.

The rearrangement uses TRBV5-4 and TRBJ2-2; the match to TRBD2 covers 7 bases. Per the germline V gene, CDR1 is SGHNT and CDR2 is YYREEE (reference sequence). The V gene end was trimmed by 3 bases and the J gene end by 4 bases; junction bases not matched to a gene: 3. The CDR3 runs to 14 residues. This chain's CDR3 is CASSSRTSTGELFF. The CDR3 DNA reads TGTGCCAGCAGCTCAAGGACTAGCACCGGGGAGCTGTTTTTT.

The chain links TRBV2 to TRBJ1-2; D is unresolved. This CDR3 contains 15 residues. V shed 0 bases and J shed 3 bases, with 11 bases lying between them. Germline V gene data show CDR1 as SNHLY and CDR2 as FYNNEI. The CDR3 nucleotides are TGTGCCAGCAGTGAAGCGTCAGGAATGCACTATGGCTACACCTTC. It specifies CASSEASGMHYGYTF.

The chain carries TRBV28 and TRBJ2-2, with D perhaps TRBD1 or TRBD2 (5 bases each). The V gene lost 7 bases and the J gene lost 6 bases, with 12 bases spanning the gap. The CDR3 loop spans 13 amino acids. The germline CDR1 and CDR2 sequences are MDHEN and SYDVKM. CDR3 nucleotides: TGTGCCAGCACCAAAGGGGACGCCGGGGAGCTGTTTTTT. Encoded protein: CASTKGDAGELFF. Full variable domain (remainder filled in from reference TRBV28 and TRBJ2-2): DVKVTQSSRYLVKRTGEKVFLECVQDMDHENMFWYRQDPGLGLRLIYFSYDVKMKEKGDIPEGYSVSREKKERFSLILESASTNQTSMYLCASTKGDAGELFFGEGSRLTVL.

The chain recombines TRBV20-1 with TRBJ1-1, with D unresolved. From germline, CDR1 is DFQATT and CDR2 SNEGSKA (reference sequence). The V gene lost 0 bases and the J gene lost 11 bases, with 10 bases spanning the gap. This CDR3 is 11 amino acids long. The CDR3: CSARDETQAFF. DNA for the CDR3: TGCAGTGCTAGAGATGAAACTCAGGCTTTCTTT.

The genes are TRBV28 and TRBJ1-2; D remains ambiguous. This CDR3 spans 14 amino acids. The ends were cut back, 8 bases at V and 6 bases at J, with 19 bases in the middle. The germline gives CDR1 MDHEN, CDR2 SYDVKM. DNA of the CDR3: TGTGCCAGCCGCCGCGGGATTACAATGGATGGCTACACCTTC. Amino acid sequence: CASRRGITMDGYTF.

The V call is TRBV19, the J call TRBJ1-1; D not resolved. V lost 7 bases and J lost 5, with 17 bases in between. Germline CDR1 and CDR2: LNHDA and SQIVND (reference sequence). The CDR3 covers 14 residues. CDR3 in DNA: TGTGCCAGTACCACGGGTGGTTATTATACTGAAGCTTTCTTT. Its protein is CASTTGGYYTEAFF.

This chain joins TRBV5-1 and TRBJ2-1, with D tentatively TRBD1 (5 bases). The CDR3 sequence is 14 residues long. Germline CDR1 and CDR2: SGHRS and YFSETQ. V lost 4 bases and J 2 bases, leaving 10 bases between the germline ends. The CDR3 is CASSIQATYNEQFF. CDR3 nucleotide sequence: TGCGCCAGCAGCATACAGGCGACCTACAATGAGCAGTTCTTC.

For the CDR3, the DNA is TGTGCCAGTAGTACTTTGGACAGGGAGAAAGGAAACACCATATATTTT. It codes for CASSTLDREKGNTIYF. The chain employs TRBV19 and TRBJ1-3; 8 bases agree with TRBD1. The J segment lost 4 bases and the V segment lost 4 bases, leaving 9 bases of the junction unmatched. This CDR3 has 16 residues. Germline CDR1 LNHDA, CDR2 SQIVND (reference sequence).

The V gene is TRBV5-4, the J gene TRBJ1-2, with 7 bases that match TRBD1. Per the germline V gene, CDR1 is SGHNT and CDR2 is YYREEE (reference sequence). The ends lost 0 bases at V and 5 bases at J; junction bases unmatched: 10. This CDR3 has 16 amino acids. The CDR3 is CASSLAGSGRGYGYTF. CDR3 DNA sequence: TGTGCCAGCAGCTTGGCCGGTTCGGGCAGGGGGTATGGCTACACCTTC. The whole variable domain, remainder taken from reference TRBV5-4 and TRBJ1-2, is ETGVTQSPTHLIKTRGQQVTLRCSSQSGHNTVSWYQQALGQGPQFIFQYYREEENGRGNFPPRFSGLQFPNYSSELNVNALELDDSALYLCASSLAGSGRGYGYTFGSGTRLTVV.

This chain links TRBV11-2 with TRBJ2-7; D gene ambiguous. The germline V gene has CDR1 SGHAT and CDR2 FQNNGV. CDR3 length: 14 amino acids. The germline V and J ends were trimmed by 3 bases and 0 bases, with 9 bases remaining between them. CDR3 bases: TGTGCCAGCAGCTTGAGCCAGGCCTCCTACGAGCAGTACTTC. It encodes CASSLSQASYEQYF. Based on the CDR3 plus reference TRBV11-2 and TRBJ2-7, the full variable domain is EAGVAQSPRYKIIEKRQSVAFWCNPISGHATLYWYQQILGQGPKLLIQFQNNGVVDDSQLPKDRFSAERLKGVDSTLKIQPAKLEDSAVYLCASSLSQASYEQYFGPGTRLTVT.

The chain joins TRBV7-3 to TRBJ2-2; 11 nucleotides line up with TRBD2. Germline V lookup: CDR1 SGHTA, CDR2 FQGTGA. The V and J ends lost 0 bases and 6 bases, in that order; junction bases with no gene match: 9. This CDR3 region has 18 residues. CDR3 nucleotide sequence: TGTGCCAGCAGCTTAACGTTTAGGGCTAGCGGGAGGCCCGGGGAGCTGTTTTTT. This encodes CASSLTFRASGRPGELFF.